Below are 28 T cell receptor beta chains sequenced from a single sample in a study of technical replicates of blood from a few donors. Profiled with immunoSEQ multiplex PCR; TCRdb holds only in-frame clones, not every one. The table lists fewer than 75,000 clones, 85% to 95% of them singletons. The sequencing sample was made of T cells isolated from PBMCs. All receptors derive from a human donor in good health.

This chain uses TRBV4-1 with TRBJ1-1, with D uncertain. Between the trimmed V and J ends, which lost 2 bases and 2 bases, there was a span of 12 bases. CDR3 length: 15 residues. Looked up from germline, CDR1 is MGHRA and CDR2 is YSYEKL. CDR3: CASSQPTEINTEAFF. CDR3 bases: TGCGCCAGCAGCCAACCCACTGAGATCAACACTGAAGCTTTCTTT.

V is TRBV7-8 and J is TRBJ1-3, with D possibly being TRBD1 (5 bases). Germline CDR1 SGHVS, CDR2 FQNEAQ. CDR3 length: 16 amino acids. Between the trimmed V and J ends, which lost 4 bases and 3 bases, there was a span of 16 bases. CDR3 coding DNA: TGTGCCAGCAGCTCGAACCCTCGGGGGTTTGGAAACACCATATATTTT. Translation gives CASSSNPRGFGNTIYF.

The chain is built from TRBV2 and TRBJ1-5; D gene ambiguous. This CDR3 has 14 amino acids. Per the germline V gene, CDR1 is SNHLY and CDR2 is FYNNEI. V was shortened by 3 bases and J by 8 bases, with 14 bases between the two germline ends. In DNA, the CDR3 is TGTGCCAGCAGTGAGAGTCCCGAGGTGGAGCCCCAGCATTTT. Translating it yields CASSESPEVEPQHF.

The chain joins TRBV29-1 to TRBJ2-5; D is unresolved. CDR1 and CDR2 from the germline V gene are SQVTM and ANQGSEA. This CDR3 is built from 12 residues. V was clipped by 4 bases and J by 1 base, with 7 bases between them. The CDR3 reads CSVVPVQETQYF. The CDR3 DNA reads TGCAGCGTTGTTCCGGTCCAAGAGACCCAGTACTTC.

V usage is TRBV9 and J usage is TRBJ1-4, with D possibly being TRBD1 (5 bases). Trimming stripped 0 bases from V and 0 bases from J, with 12 bases between. The CDR3 covers 17 residues. Germline V gene lookup returns CDR1 SGDLS and CDR2 YYNGEE. The CDR3 region has the DNA TGTGCCAGCAGCGTAGGGGGAAGGGGCGCAACTAATGAAAAACTGTTTTTT. Protein sequence: CASSVGGRGATNEKLFF.

The chain is built from TRBV9 and TRBJ1-1; 7 nucleotides agree with TRBD1. Trimming took 3 bases from V and 3 from J; bases not matched to a gene: 5. Germline lookup yields CDR1 SGDLS and CDR2 YYNGEE. The CDR3 covers 14 residues. The CDR3 spells CASSETGWDTEAFF. The CDR3 bases are TGTGCCAGCAGCGAGACAGGGTGGGACACTGAAGCTTTCTTT.

The chain is built from TRBV7-9 and TRBJ2-2, with 11 bases identical to TRBD2. V dropped 3 bases and J dropped 6; count of bases not matched to a gene: 9. The CDR3 is made up of 17 amino acids. CDR1 is SEHNR and CDR2 is FQNEAQ in the germline V gene (reference sequence). For the CDR3, the DNA is TGTGCCAGCAGCTTTACACTAGCGGGAGTGGGCGCCGGGGAGCTGTTTTTT. As protein: CASSFTLAGVGAGELFF.

The V call is TRBV19, the J call TRBJ2-1; 7 nucleotides align to TRBD2. J was trimmed by 4 bases and V by 5 bases; bases with no gene match: 5. Germline CDR1 is LNHDA and CDR2 is SQIVND (reference sequence). The CDR3 contains 14 residues. CDR3 sequence: CASSGLAVYNEQFF. CDR3 DNA: TGTGCCAGTAGTGGCCTAGCGGTATACAATGAGCAGTTCTTC.

The rearrangement uses TRBV5-4 and TRBJ2-7, with D possibly matching TRBD1 (5 bases). V shed 2 bases and J shed 6 bases, with 12 bases lying between them. CDR3 length equals 13 residues. Germline V gene data show CDR1 as SGHNT and CDR2 as YYREEE (reference sequence). Here the CDR3 reads CASSFDSPSEQYF. The CDR3 nucleotides are TGTGCCAGCAGCTTCGACAGTCCCTCCGAGCAGTACTTC. Using reference TRBV5-4 and TRBJ2-7 for the parts outside the CDR3, the full variable domain is ETGVTQSPTHLIKTRGQQVTLRCSSQSGHNTVSWYQQALGQGPQFIFQYYREEENGRGNFPPRFSGLQFPNYSSELNVNALELDDSALYLCASSFDSPSEQYFGPGTRLTVT.

The V gene is TRBV29-1, the J gene TRBJ2-1, with 15 bases that match TRBD2. CDR1 SQVTM and CDR2 ANQGSEA come from the germline V gene. Losses at the gene ends were 4 bases for V and 8 bases for J; bases not matched to a gene: 15. This CDR3 comprises 18 residues. The CDR3 protein is CSVALSWTSGREADEQFF. CDR3 coding DNA: TGCAGCGTTGCCCTGTCCTGGACTAGCGGGAGGGAAGCCGATGAGCAGTTCTTC.

The chain recombines TRBV4-2 with TRBJ1-6; the D is unclear. Germline assignment: CDR1 LGHNA and CDR2 YNFKEQ. V gave up 0 bases and J gave up 7 bases, with 13 bases separating them. The CDR3 consists of 16 residues. CDR3 DNA sequence: TGTGCCAGCAGCCAAGAAGCGCTACTCGGGAATTCACCCCTCCACTTT. Residues: CASSQEALLGNSPLHF.

The chain couples TRBV5-1 to TRBJ1-4, with TRBD1 matching over 8 bases. The V gene end was trimmed by 1 base and the J gene end by 6 bases; junction bases not matched to a gene: 14. CDR1 is SGHRS, CDR2 YFSETQ, per germline. This CDR3 has 18 residues. Written as DNA, the CDR3 is TGCGCCAGCAGCTTGAGGTCAGGGGGCGTCAGTCCCTATGAAAAACTGTTTTTT. It is translated as CASSLRSGGVSPYEKLFF.

The chain uses TRBV7-8 and TRBJ1-6, with 9 bases matching TRBD1. The V gene end was trimmed by 4 bases and the J gene end by 9 bases; junction bases not matched to a gene: 4. CDR3 length equals 14 residues. Germline V CDR1 and CDR2: SGHVS, FQNEAQ. CDR3 region: CASSSGQGGSPLHF. Here the CDR3 DNA reads TGTGCCAGCAGCTCGGGACAGGGTGGTTCACCCCTCCACTTT.

V usage is TRBV5-1 and J usage is TRBJ2-5; 9 nucleotides agree with TRBD2. Germline CDR1 SGHRS, CDR2 YFSETQ. The CDR3 is 16 amino acids. V shed 1 base, J shed 2 bases, and the junction held 6 bases outside the gene matches. Written as DNA, the CDR3 is TGCGCCAGCAGCTTGAGGCTAGCGGGGACTCAAGAGACCCAGTACTTC. This codes for CASSLRLAGTQETQYF.

V usage is TRBV28 and J usage is TRBJ1-1, with a tentative D call TRBD1 (5 bases). The CDR3 spans 12 residues. With 7 bases removed from V and 3 bases from J, the gap between germline ends came to 9 bases. Germline assignment: CDR1 MDHEN and CDR2 SYDVKM. This CDR3 reads CASTPGDTEAFF. The CDR3 DNA reads TGTGCCAGCACGCCGGGGGACACTGAAGCTTTCTTT.

V and J are TRBV11-3 and TRBJ2-7, with D maybe TRBD1 (5 bases). CDR1 SGHNT and CDR2 YENEEA come from the germline V gene. Trimming took off 2 bases at V and 0 bases at J, with 11 bases between the two ends. The CDR3 loop spans 15 amino acids. Here the CDR3 DNA reads TGTGCCAGCAGCTTATTTTCAGGGCCCTCCTACGAGCAGTACTTC. Translated, it gives CASSLFSGPSYEQYF. The entire variable domain, with the rest obtained from reference TRBV11-3 and TRBJ2-7, is as follows: EAGVVQSPRYKIIEKKQPVAFWCNPISGHNTLYWYLQNLGQGPELLIRYENEEAVDDSQLPKDRFSAERLKGVDSTLKIQPAELGDSAVYLCASSLFSGPSYEQYFGPGTRLTVT.

The gene calls are TRBV19 and TRBJ2-1, with 11 positions matching TRBD2. Germline CDR1 is LNHDA and CDR2 is SQIVND (reference sequence). This CDR3 has 16 amino acids. Losses at the gene ends were 8 bases for V and 5 bases for J; bases not matched to a gene: 11. CDR3 in DNA: TGTGCCAGTTCGGGGCTTAGCGGGGGGGCGAACAATGAGCAGTTCTTC. Its translation: CASSGLSGGANNEQFF.

This sequence joins TRBV7-9 and TRBJ2-7, with D tentatively TRBD2 (6 bases). Trimming left V 3 bases short and J 2 bases short, with 11 bases between. This CDR3 has 14 amino acids. Germline V CDR1 and CDR2: SEHNR, FQNEAQ (reference sequence). CDR3 amino acids: CASSFRSGPYEQYF. In DNA, the CDR3 is TGTGCCAGCAGCTTTCGTAGCGGCCCCTACGAGCAGTACTTC.

This rearrangement joins TRBV9 to TRBJ2-2, with D possibly matching TRBD2 (6 bases). The germline V gene encodes CDR1 SGDLS and CDR2 YYNGEE. This CDR3 has 16 residues. V lost 0 bases and J 2 bases, leaving 11 bases between the germline ends. The CDR3 nucleotides read TGTGCCAGCAGCGTAGGGCGGGACGCAAACACCGGGGAGCTGTTTTTT. It specifies CASSVGRDANTGELFF. Combining the CDR3 with reference TRBV9 and TRBJ2-2 gives the whole variable domain DSGVTQTPKHLITATGQRVTLRCSPRSGDLSVYWYQQSLDQGLQFLIQYYNGEERAKGNILERFSAQQFPDLHSELNLSSLELGDSALYFCASSVGRDANTGELFFGEGSRLTVL.

CDR3 sequence (DNA): TGTGCCAGCAGCTCTGGGGGGACAGGAGTCAACTATGGCTACACCTTC. Its translation is CASSSGGTGVNYGYTF. The V call is TRBV7-2, the J call TRBJ1-2; 8 nucleotides match TRBD1. Per the germline V gene, CDR1 is SGHTA and CDR2 is FQGNSA. With V trimmed by 4 bases and J by 2 bases, 9 bases remained unmatched. The CDR3 sequence is 16 residues long.

The chain carries TRBV7-3 and TRBJ2-1; 12 nucleotides align to TRBD2. The CDR3 totals 16 residues. Germline-derived CDR1 and CDR2 are SGHTA and FQGTGA. With V trimmed by 1 base and J by 8 bases, 6 bases remained unmatched. DNA of the CDR3: TGTGCCAGCAGCTTAATTGGGCTAGCGGGGGGGCATGAGCAGTTCTTC. It encodes CASSLIGLAGGHEQFF.

The chain recombines TRBV15 with TRBJ1-1; D uncertain. Germline CDR1 is LNHNV and CDR2 is YYDKDF (reference sequence). The CDR3 contains 14 residues. Between the trimmed V and J ends, which lost 0 bases and 1 base, there was a span of 6 bases. CDR3 nucleotides: TGTGCCACCAGCAGAGATCTTAAGAACACTGAAGCTTTCTTT. As protein: CATSRDLKNTEAFF.

The CDR3 DNA reads as TGCGCCAGCAGCTTGGGGCTAGCGGGGGGCGGCGACGAGCAGTACTTC. Encoded protein: CASSLGLAGGGDEQYF. The rearrangement joins TRBV5-1 to TRBJ2-7; 11 bases align to TRBD2. Trimming took 0 bases from V and 5 from J; bases not matched to a gene: 7. The CDR3 runs 16 residues. Per the germline V gene, CDR1 is SGHRS and CDR2 is YFSETQ.

V usage is TRBV29-1 and J usage is TRBJ2-3; the D gene is possibly TRBD2 (6 bases). The length of the CDR3 is 12 residues. Trimming removed 6 bases from V and 3 bases from J, with 10 bases in between. Germline CDR1 reads SQVTM; CDR2 reads ANQGSEA. This CDR3 is CSVGTLTDTQYF. CDR3 coding DNA: TGCAGCGTAGGGACTCTTACAGATACGCAGTATTTT.

This chain connects TRBV7-9 to TRBJ1-2; D possibly corresponds to TRBD1 (5 bases). V was trimmed by 3 bases and J by 4 bases, leaving 6 bases between them. This CDR3 region has 12 residues. The germline V gene has CDR1 SEHNR and CDR2 FQNEAQ (reference sequence). Written as DNA, the CDR3 is TGTGCCAGCAGCTTGACAGCCTATGGCTACACCTTC. Its translation is CASSLTAYGYTF. The complete variable domain, with remaining parts taken from reference TRBV7-9 and TRBJ1-2, reads DTGVSQNPRHKITKRGQNVTFRCDPISEHNRLYWYRQTLGQGPEFLTYFQNEAQLEKSRLLSDRFSAERPKGSFSTLEIQRTEQGDSAMYLCASSLTAYGYTFGSGTRLTVV.

This chain uses TRBV18 with TRBJ2-2; D gene uncertain. V was pared by 0 bases and J by 6 bases, with 14 bases between. CDR1 KGHSH and CDR2 LQKENI come from the germline V gene. CDR3 size: 16 residues. In DNA form, the CDR3 reads TGTGCCAGCTCACCACCGAACATTCCCGGAGCCGGGGAGCTGTTTTTT. Translating gives CASSPPNIPGAGELFF.

The chain joins TRBV5-1 to TRBJ1-1; TRBD1 aligns across 9 bases. V shed 2 bases and J 7 bases; nucleotides not matched to a gene: 9. Germline V lookup: CDR1 SGHRS, CDR2 YFSETQ. The CDR3 runs 15 residues. The CDR3: CASSFLDRGEVEAFF. DNA of the CDR3: TGCGCCAGCAGCTTCCTTGACAGGGGGGAAGTTGAAGCTTTCTTT. Full variable domain (remainder filled in from reference TRBV5-1 and TRBJ1-1): KAGVTQTPRYLIKTRGQQVTLSCSPISGHRSVSWYQQTPGQGLQFLFEYFSETQRNKGNFPGRFSGRQFSNSRSEMNVSTLELGDSALYLCASSFLDRGEVEAFFGQGTRLTVV.

V gene TRBV9 combines with J gene TRBJ1-2, with 10 bases lining up with TRBD1. The CDR3 has 14 residues. J was trimmed by 7 bases and V by 0 bases; bases with no gene match: 3. The germline CDR1 and CDR2 sequences are SGDLS and YYNGEE. The CDR3 DNA reads TGTGCCAGCAGCGTAGGACAGGGGGCAGGTGGCTACACCTTC. This encodes CASSVGQGAGGYTF.